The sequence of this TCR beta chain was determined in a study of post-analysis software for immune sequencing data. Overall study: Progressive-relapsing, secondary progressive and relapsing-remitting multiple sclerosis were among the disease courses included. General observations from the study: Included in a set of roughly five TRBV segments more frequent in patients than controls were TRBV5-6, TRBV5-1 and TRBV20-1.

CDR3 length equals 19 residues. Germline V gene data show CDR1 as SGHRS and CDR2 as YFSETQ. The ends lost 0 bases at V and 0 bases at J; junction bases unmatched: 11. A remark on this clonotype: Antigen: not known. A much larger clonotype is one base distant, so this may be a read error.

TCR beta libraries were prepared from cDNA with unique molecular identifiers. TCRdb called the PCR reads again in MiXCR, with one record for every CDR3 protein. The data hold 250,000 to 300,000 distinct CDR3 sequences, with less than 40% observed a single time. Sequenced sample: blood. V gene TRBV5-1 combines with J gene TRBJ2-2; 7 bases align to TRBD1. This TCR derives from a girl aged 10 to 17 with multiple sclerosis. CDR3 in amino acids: CASSLAPGIGGANTGELFF. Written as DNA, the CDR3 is TGCGCCAGCAGCTTGGCCCCTGGGATAGGGGGCGCGAACACCGGGGAGCTGTTTTTT. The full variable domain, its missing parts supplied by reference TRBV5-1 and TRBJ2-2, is KAGVTQTPRYLIKTRGQQVTLSCSPISGHRSVSWYQQTPGQGLQFLFEYFSETQRNKGNFPGRFSGRQFSNSRSEMNVSTLELGDSALYLCASSLAPGIGGANTGELFFGEGSRLTVL.